This is a list of T cell receptor beta chains from one sample in a study of OX40 agonist ivuxolimab in advanced cancers. Measured with immunoSEQ multiplex PCR; TCRdb has only the in-frame clones, and not every one. This sample has 75,000 to 100,000 clones, with around 90% found just once. The source material was CD4+ or CD8+ T cells sorted from blood, sampled in a trial of the OX40 agonist ivuxolimab. The source is an adult with an advanced solid tumor such as melanoma, head and neck, liver or kidney cancer. Both conserved end residues are part of each CDR3. A D gene is named only where the DNA matches it firmly. The listing skips clone size in some rows; elsewhere it reads once, few, many or a size class.

j_gene,v_gene,abundance,d_gene,CDR3nt,CDR3aa
TRBJ2-2,TRBV7-2,few,-,TGTGCCAGCAGTTTAAGCCCCGGGGGCGGGGAGCTGTTTTTT,CASSLSPGGGELFF
TRBJ2-1,TRBV28,-,-,TGTGCCAGCAGCCTCAGCGGGTTACCCTACAATGAGCAGTTCTTC,CASSLSGLPYNEQFF
TRBJ1-4,TRBV2,-,TRBD1,TGTGCCACCTCCCCCGGACAGGGGAGGGGGTTTGGTGAAAAACTGTTTTTT,CATSPGQGRGFGEKLFF
TRBJ2-7,TRBV11-2,-,-,TGTGCCAGCAGCTTAGTAGTATCAGGGGACGAGCAGTACTTC,CASSLVVSGDEQYF
TRBJ1-3,TRBV14,-,-,TGTGCCAGCAGTTCCCTACAGGGAAACACCATATATTTT,CASSSLQGNTIYF
TRBJ1-4,TRBV18,few,-,TGTGCCAGCTCACCGGGCATTGATGAAAAACTGTTTTTT,CASSPGIDEKLFF
TRBJ2-5,TRBV6-5,-,-,TGTGCCGCGGCCAGAGCGGACTACCAAGAGACCCAGTACTTC,CAAARADYQETQYF
TRBJ2-7,TRBV28,-,-,TGTGCCAGCAGCCCTCAAGATAGATCCCCCTACGAGCAGTACTTC,CASSPQDRSPYEQYF
TRBJ2-2,TRBV28,once,-,TGTGCCAGCAGATCTTACGCGAACACCGGGGAGCTGTTTTTT,CASRSYANTGELFF
TRBJ1-2,TRBV11-2,few,TRBD1,TGTGCCAGCAGCCCGGGACAGCTTTATGGCTACACCTTC,CASSPGQLYGYTF
TRBJ2-5,TRBV12-5,-,-,TGTGCTAGTGGCGACTCCTCGTTGGGCGAGACCCAGTACTTC,CASGDSSLGETQYF
TRBJ2-1,TRBV7-2,-,-,TGTGCCAGCAGCTCGAACAGCGCCGGAGGATTTGAGCAGTTCTTC,CASSSNSAGGFEQFF
TRBJ1-5,TRBV19,-,-,TGTGCCAGTATAGAAGACCGATATAGCAATCAGCCCCAGCATTTT,CASIEDRYSNQPQHF
TRBJ2-3,TRBV4-2,-,-,TGTGCCAGCAGCCAAGATACCGGCCACAGCACAGATACGCAGTATTTT,CASSQDTGHSTDTQYF
TRBJ2-7,TRBV6-5,-,-,TGTGCCAGCAGTCGGGACCGCTACGAGCAGTACTTC,CASSRDRYEQYF
TRBJ2-2,TRBV10-3,-,-,TGTGCCATCAGTGGGCAGGGAGGTACCGGGGAGCTGTTTTTT,CAISGQGGTGELFF
TRBJ2-3,TRBV9,-,-,TGTGCCAGCAGCCGGACTCTAGCGGATACGCAGTATTTT,CASSRTLADTQYF
TRBJ2-3,TRBV28,-,-,TGTGCCAGCAGTTTCACGGTTGGCACAGATACGCAGTATTTT,CASSFTVGTDTQYF
TRBJ2-1,TRBV5-1,-,TRBD2,TGCGCCAGCAGCCCGGAACGGGCTAGCGGGAGGTCAAATGAGCAGTTCTTC,CASSPERASGRSNEQFF
TRBJ2-7,TRBV6-4,once,TRBD2,TGTGCCAGCACTGATTCTAGCGGGAGCTCCTACGAGCAGTACTTC,CASTDSSGSSYEQYF